The 20 T cell receptor beta chains presented below share a single source sample, sequenced in a study of cytomegalovirus exposure and HLA in healthy donors. The data were produced by immunoSEQ multiplex PCR, yet TCRdb's version contains in-frame clones alone and is incomplete. This table holds approximately 210,000 clones, 88% found once. Material for sequencing was PBMCs. The receptors come from a woman aged 18 to 35 in good health and CMV-seronegative.

V usage is TRBV7-9 and J usage is TRBJ2-1; TRBD1 matches 8 bases. There are 16 residues in the CDR3. The germline V gene has CDR1 SEHNR and CDR2 FQNEAQ (reference sequence). V shed 1 base, J shed 2 bases, and the junction held 4 bases outside the gene matches. CDR3 coding DNA: TGTGCCAGCAGCTTAGGAGACAGGGGAGCCTACAATGAGCAGTTCTTC. The encoded protein is CASSLGDRGAYNEQFF. Filled out from reference TRBV7-9 and TRBJ2-1, the complete variable domain reads DTGVSQNPRHKITKRGQNVTFRCDPISEHNRLYWYRQTLGQGPEFLTYFQNEAQLEKSRLLSDRFSAERPKGSFSTLEIQRTEQGDSAMYLCASSLGDRGAYNEQFFGPGTRLTVL.

This clone appeared a few times. This chain joins TRBV6-1 and TRBJ2-7, with TRBD2 identical over 12 bases. The CDR3 runs to 15 residues. V dropped 7 bases and J dropped 5; count of bases not matched to a gene: 9. CDR1 and CDR2 from the germline V gene are MNHNS and SASEGT. The CDR3 is CASTLTSGSPDEQYF. As DNA, the CDR3 is TGTGCCAGCACCTTGACTAGCGGGAGCCCCGACGAGCAGTACTTC.

This clone was detected only a few times. The germline gene is not matched at one end of the junction; a read error may be the cause. This rearrangement joins TRBV6-1 to TRBJ1-1; D gene uncertain. CDR3 length equals 10 residues. CDR1 and CDR2 from the germline V gene are MNHNS and SASEGT. The CDR3 spells CASSETTPYF. The CDR3 DNA follows: TGTGCCAGCAGTGAAACGACACCCTACTTT.

This clone was recorded once. The gene calls are TRBV7-9 and TRBJ2-6; D perhaps matches TRBD2 (6 bases). V was pared by 2 bases and J by 2 bases, with 13 bases between. Germline V lookup: CDR1 SEHNR, CDR2 FQNEAQ (reference sequence). The CDR3 has 17 amino acids. The CDR3: CASSLTPGRTGANVLTF. The CDR3 region has the DNA TGTGCCAGCAGCTTAACCCCAGGGAGGACTGGGGCCAACGTCCTGACTTTC.

This chain uses TRBV2 with TRBJ2-1, with TRBD2 as a possible D gene (5 bases). Trimming cost V 8 bases and J 0 bases, with 14 bases left between them. The germline CDR1 and CDR2 sequences are SNHLY and FYNNEI. The CDR3 contains 15 residues. CDR3 sequence (DNA): TGTGCCAGCCCCCAAAGCGGAAGCTCCTACAATGAGCAGTTCTTC. Protein: CASPQSGSSYNEQFF.

The rearrangement joins TRBV19 to TRBJ2-2; D not resolved. The length of the CDR3 is 16 residues. Germline V gene lookup returns CDR1 LNHDA and CDR2 SQIVND (reference sequence). The V gene lost 5 bases and the J gene lost 0 bases, with 13 bases spanning the gap. CDR3 nucleotide sequence: TGTGCCAGTAGTGTAGCTTTTCCCCCGAACACCGGGGAGCTGTTTTTT. Translating gives CASSVAFPPNTGELFF.

This chain uses TRBV5-1 with TRBJ2-2; TRBD2 matches at 10 bases. Germline V gene sequence: CDR1 SGHRS, CDR2 YFSETQ. CDR3 size: 16 residues. V dropped 1 base and J dropped 4; count of bases not matched to a gene: 4. Here the CDR3 reads CASSLQLAGPTGELFF. The CDR3 coding sequence is TGCGCCAGCAGCTTGCAACTAGCGGGACCCACCGGGGAGCTGTTTTTT.

On this clone itself: This sample includes further DNA sequences coding for the same CDR3. The gene calls are TRBV9 and TRBJ2-2, with TRBD2 matching 7 bases. The CDR3 totals 15 residues. Per the germline V gene, CDR1 is SGDLS and CDR2 is YYNGEE. Germline trimming cut 0 bases from V and 4 bases from J; bases unmatched to any gene: 3. The CDR3 DNA reads as TGTGCCAGCAGCGTAGGAGGGAGGGGCACCGGGGAGCTGTTTTTT. It yields the protein CASSVGGRGTGELFF. The complete variable domain, with remaining parts taken from reference TRBV9 and TRBJ2-2, reads DSGVTQTPKHLITATGQRVTLRCSPRSGDLSVYWYQQSLDQGLQFLIQYYNGEERAKGNILERFSAQQFPDLHSELNLSSLELGDSALYFCASSVGGRGTGELFFGEGSRLTVL.

V usage is TRBV2 and J usage is TRBJ2-1, with 8 bases identical to TRBD2. Germline V gene data show CDR1 as SNHLY and CDR2 as FYNNEI. V dropped 6 bases and J dropped 4; count of bases not matched to a gene: 2. CDR3 length: 13 residues. The CDR3 protein is CASRGTRYNEQFF. CDR3 sequence (DNA): TGTGCCAGCAGAGGGACTAGATACAATGAGCAGTTCTTC.

The rearrangement joins TRBV15 to TRBJ2-1; maybe TRBD2 (6 bases). CDR1 LNHNV and CDR2 YYDKDF come from the germline V gene (reference sequence). CDR3 length equals 16 residues. V lost 1 base to trimming and J lost 5 bases, with 15 bases between them. CDR3 amino acids: CATSRALDTGDNEQFF. As DNA, the CDR3 is TGTGCCACCAGCAGAGCTCTCGACACGGGGGACAATGAGCAGTTCTTC.

The gene calls are TRBV19 and TRBJ2-7, with TRBD1 matching over 7 bases. CDR1 is LNHDA and CDR2 is SQIVND in the germline V gene (reference sequence). V lost 5 bases, J lost 0 bases, and 4 bases stayed unmatched. The CDR3 loop spans 14 amino acids. CDR3 sequence: CASSLRTGSYEQYF. CDR3 DNA: TGTGCCAGTAGTTTACGGACAGGCTCCTACGAGCAGTACTTC.

The V and J genes are TRBV5-4 and TRBJ2-7; TRBD2 is a possible D gene (7 bases). V was cut by 0 bases and J by 6 bases, with 25 bases left in between. The length of the CDR3 is 18 residues. In germline, CDR1 is SGHNT, CDR2 YYREEE (reference sequence). CDR3 in DNA: TGTGCCAGCAGCTTGGGGGGAGGGGGGCGCAGTCCGTTAGGCGAGCAGTACTTC. Encoded protein: CASSLGGGGRSPLGEQYF.

The chain couples TRBV7-9 to TRBJ2-1; 8 nucleotides align to TRBD1. CDR1 is SEHNR, CDR2 FQNEAQ, per germline (reference sequence). This CDR3 contains 14 residues. V shed 3 bases, J shed 8 bases, and the junction held 6 bases outside the gene matches. The CDR3: CASSFEQGADEQFF. CDR3 coding DNA: TGTGCCAGCAGCTTCGAGCAGGGGGCGGATGAGCAGTTCTTC.

This chain uses TRBV29-1 with TRBJ2-7; D is undetermined. V was clipped by 1 base and J by 1 base, with 11 bases between them. This CDR3 has 14 amino acids. CDR1 is SQVTM, CDR2 ANQGSEA, per germline. The CDR3 protein is CSVEGMGTSYEQYF. In nucleotides, the CDR3 is TGCAGCGTTGAAGGGATGGGCACTTCCTACGAGCAGTACTTC.

This sequence joins TRBV5-4 and TRBJ2-1, with D possibly TRBD1 on 5 matching bases. V lost 4 bases to trimming and J lost 5 bases, with 13 bases between them. CDR1 and CDR2 from the germline V gene are SGHNT and YYREEE (reference sequence). The CDR3 extends over 14 amino acids. The CDR3 loop reads CASSVESTDNEQFF. The CDR3 DNA reads as TGTGCCAGCAGCGTCGAGTCGACAGACAATGAGCAGTTCTTC.

J is TRBJ1-2 and V is TRBV28; D possibly corresponds to TRBD1 (5 bases). From germline, CDR1 is MDHEN and CDR2 SYDVKM. The CDR3 totals 12 residues. V was trimmed by 8 bases and J by 2 bases, leaving 9 bases between them. The CDR3 reads CASVGGNYGYTF. The CDR3 nucleotides are TGTGCCAGCGTGGGGGGAAACTATGGCTACACCTTC.

A note on this clone: This sample also contains other DNA sequences that code for the same CDR3. The chain joins TRBV18 to TRBJ1-1; 7 nucleotides match TRBD1. The germline gives CDR1 KGHSH, CDR2 LQKENI. This CDR3 region has 13 residues. The V gene end was trimmed by 4 bases and the J gene end by 1 base; junction bases not matched to a gene: 0. The CDR3, as DNA: TGTGCCAGCTCACGGGACAGGAACACTGAAGCTTTCTTT. It yields the protein CASSRDRNTEAFF.

The chain recombines TRBV10-3 with TRBJ2-5; 10 bases line up with TRBD2. Germline V CDR1 and CDR2: ENHRY, SYGVKD. Germline trimming cut 6 bases from V and 4 bases from J; bases unmatched to any gene: 5. CDR3 length equals 14 residues. CDR3 sequence reads: CAIRPAGGIETQYF. The CDR3 coding sequence is TGTGCCATCAGACCAGCGGGAGGGATAGAGACCCAGTACTTC.

V gene TRBV5-8 combines with J gene TRBJ2-5; 10 positions agree with TRBD1. Trimming removed 4 bases from V and 5 bases from J; junction bases left unmatched: 8. Germline CDR1 reads SGHTS; CDR2 reads YDEGEE. This CDR3 spans 15 amino acids. The CDR3, as DNA: TGTGCCAGCAGCACCAGGACAGGGGGAGTGGAGACCCAGTACTTC. Protein sequence: CASSTRTGGVETQYF.

This clone showed up just once. The chain carries TRBV6-5 and TRBJ2-1, with D maybe TRBD1 (5 bases). Germline V CDR1 and CDR2: MNHEY, SVGAGI. The CDR3 totals 15 residues. Between the trimmed V and J ends, which lost 8 bases and 4 bases, there was a span of 18 bases. DNA of the CDR3: TGTGCCAGCGGGGCAAGAGTCACAGCGTACAATGAGCAGTTCTTC. It translates to CASGARVTAYNEQFF.